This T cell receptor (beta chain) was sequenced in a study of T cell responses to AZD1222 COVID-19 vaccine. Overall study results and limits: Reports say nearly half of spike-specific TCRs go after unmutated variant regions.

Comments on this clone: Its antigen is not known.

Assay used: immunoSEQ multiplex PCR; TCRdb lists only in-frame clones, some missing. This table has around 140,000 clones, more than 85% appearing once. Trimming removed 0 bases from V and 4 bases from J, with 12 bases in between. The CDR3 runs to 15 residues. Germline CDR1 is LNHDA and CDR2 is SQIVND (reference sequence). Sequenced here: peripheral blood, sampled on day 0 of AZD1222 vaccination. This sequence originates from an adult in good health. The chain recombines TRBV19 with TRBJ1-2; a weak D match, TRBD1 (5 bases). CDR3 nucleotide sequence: TGTGCCAGTAGTATAGAGGGGCAGCAGAGCTATGGCTACACCTTC. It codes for CASSIEGQQSYGYTF.